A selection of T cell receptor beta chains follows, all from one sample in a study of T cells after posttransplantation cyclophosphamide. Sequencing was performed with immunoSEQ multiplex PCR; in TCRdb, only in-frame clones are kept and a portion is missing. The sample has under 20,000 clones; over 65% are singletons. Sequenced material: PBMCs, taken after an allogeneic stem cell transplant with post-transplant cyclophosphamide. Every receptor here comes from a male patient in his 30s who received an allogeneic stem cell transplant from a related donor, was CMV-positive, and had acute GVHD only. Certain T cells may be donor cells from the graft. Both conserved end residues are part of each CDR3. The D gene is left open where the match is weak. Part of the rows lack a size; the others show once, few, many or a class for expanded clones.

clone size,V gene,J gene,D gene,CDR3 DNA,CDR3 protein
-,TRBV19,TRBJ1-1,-,TGTGCCAGTAGTATTGTAGCAGGGCCGGCTTTCTTT,CASSIVAGPAFF
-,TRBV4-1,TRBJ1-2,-,TGCGCCAGCAGCCGGGGGGTCGGGGATAACTATGGCTACACCTTC,CASSRGVGDNYGYTF
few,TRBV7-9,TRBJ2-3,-,TGTGCCAGCAGCTCACGGTTTGAGGATACGCAGTATTTT,CASSSRFEDTQYF
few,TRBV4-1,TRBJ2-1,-,TGCGCCAGCAGCCACAAAGCGGATTCCTACAATGAGCAGTTCTTC,CASSHKADSYNEQFF
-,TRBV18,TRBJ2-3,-,TGTGCCAGCTCACCGCGTCGAGCAGATACGCAGTATTTT,CASSPRRADTQYF
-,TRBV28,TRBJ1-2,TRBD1,TGTGCCGCCCGACAGGGTGGCTATGGCTACACCTTC,CAARQGGYGYTF
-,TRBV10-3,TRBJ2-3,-,TGTGCCATCAGTGGCTTCGACGGGGTAGGGCAGTATTTT,CAISGFDGVGQYF
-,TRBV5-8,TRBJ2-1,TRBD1,TGTGCCAGCAGCCGGTGGGGCCAGGGGGCTAACAATGAGCAGTTCTTC,CASSRWGQGANNEQFF
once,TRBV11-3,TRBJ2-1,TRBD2,TGTGCCAGCAGCGCCGGGGCTAGCGGGGGATTTGAGCAGTTCTTC,CASSAGASGGFEQFF
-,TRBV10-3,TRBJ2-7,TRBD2,TGTGCCATCGAAGAGCGGGGTGGCTCCTACGAGCAGTACTTC,CAIEERGGSYEQYF
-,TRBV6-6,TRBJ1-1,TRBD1,TGTGCCAGCAGACGACAGGGAGACACTGAAGCTTTCTTT,CASRRQGDTEAFF
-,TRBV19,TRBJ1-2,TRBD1,TGTGCCAGTAGTCCGACAGGGTTCTATGGCTACACCTTC,CASSPTGFYGYTF
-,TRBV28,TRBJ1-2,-,TGTGCCAGCAGTTTCCAAGCAGGGGCCTATGGCTACACCTTC,CASSFQAGAYGYTF
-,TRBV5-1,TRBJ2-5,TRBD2,TGCGCCAGCAGCTCAAGCGCGGGGGGAGAGACCCAGTACTTC,CASSSSAGGETQYF
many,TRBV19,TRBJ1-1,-,TGTGCCAGTAGTCTCGACAGAGGAACTGAAGCTTTCTTT,CASSLDRGTEAFF
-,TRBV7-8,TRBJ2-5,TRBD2,TGTGCCAGCTCGGCTCGGGGGGGCCAGGAGACCCAGTACTTC,CASSARGGQETQYF
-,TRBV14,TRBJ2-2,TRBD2,TGTGCCAGCAGCCAAGGCGGGGGTTTCACCGGGGAGCTGTTTTTT,CASSQGGGFTGELFF
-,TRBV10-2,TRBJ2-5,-,TGCGCCAGCAGTGTTTTGGGGAGGCGACAAGAGACCCAGTACTTC,CASSVLGRRQETQYF
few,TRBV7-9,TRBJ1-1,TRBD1,TGTGCCAGCAGCTCCACAGACAGGGATCACACTGAAGCTTTCTTT,CASSSTDRDHTEAFF
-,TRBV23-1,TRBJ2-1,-,TGCGCCAGCAGTCAGACACAGTCCAATGAGCAGTTCTTC,CASSQTQSNEQFF
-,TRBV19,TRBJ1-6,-,TGTGCCAGTAGCAACCGACAGACCTATAATTCACCCCTCCACTTT,CASSNRQTYNSPLHF
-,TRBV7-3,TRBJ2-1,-,TGTGCCAGCAGCTCGACCCGGACAAACAATGAGCAGTTCTTC,CASSSTRTNNEQFF
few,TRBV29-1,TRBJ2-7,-,TGCAGCGTTGCTGAGACCGGGGTTTCCGAGCAGTACTTC,CSVAETGVSEQYF
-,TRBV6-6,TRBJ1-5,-,TGTGCCAGCACGATCCTTCGAGGGAATCTGGCCCAGCCCCAGCATTTT,CASTILRGNLAQPQHF
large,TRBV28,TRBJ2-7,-,TGTGCCAGCAGTTTCCCCGAACCCCCGGTCTTC,CASSFPEPPVF
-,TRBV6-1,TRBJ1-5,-,TGTGCCAGCAGTGGCGGGGAGGCTCAGCCCCAGCATTTT,CASSGGEAQPQHF
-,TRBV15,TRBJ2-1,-,TGTGCCACCAGCAGAGCCCGACTAGGCAATGAGCAGTTCTTC,CATSRARLGNEQFF
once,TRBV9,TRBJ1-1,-,TGTGCCAGCAGCGTGAACCAGGCCCCTCGGACTGAAGCTTTCTTT,CASSVNQAPRTEAFF
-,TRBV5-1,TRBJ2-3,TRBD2,TGCGCCAGCAGCTTGTTCGGGACTAGCGGGGGGGCCTTCGAGGCAGATACGCAGTATTTT,CASSLFGTSGGAFEADTQYF
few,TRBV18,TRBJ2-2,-,TGTGCCAGCTCACCACCAACAGGGACCACCGGGGAGCTGTTTTTT,CASSPPTGTTGELFF
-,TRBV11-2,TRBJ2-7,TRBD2,TGTGCCAGCAGCTTACTGGCTAGCGGGAGACCCTACGAGCAGTACTTC,CASSLLASGRPYEQYF
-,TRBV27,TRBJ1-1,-,TGTGCCAGCAGTTTCGCAGGGGCTTACACTGAAGCTTTCTTT,CASSFAGAYTEAFF